A selection of T cell receptor beta chains follows, all from one sample in a study of OX40 agonist ivuxolimab in advanced cancers. The method was immunoSEQ multiplex PCR; TCRdb's version includes in-frame clones alone and lacks a portion of them. The repertoire has about 28,000 clones, about 82% of them found once; the top ten carry 25%. The sequencing here drew on CD4+ or CD8+ T cells sorted from blood, taken in a trial of the OX40 agonist ivuxolimab. The receptors were gathered from an adult with an advanced solid tumor such as melanoma, head and neck, liver or kidney cancer. The CDR3 runs from the conserved cysteine through the conserved F or W. The order of the fields is V gene, J gene, clone size, D gene, CDR3 protein, CDR3 DNA. D genes are given only for firm matches. Clone size is not always given. Where it is, it says once, few, many or a class for expanded clones.

>TRBV27|TRBJ2-1|.|.
CASALSYNEQFF
TGTGCCAGCGCGCTTTCCTACAATGAGCAGTTCTTC
>TRBV6-6|TRBJ2-7|.|.
CASRGSSYEQYF
TGTGCCAGCCGAGGAAGCTCCTACGAGCAGTACTTC
>TRBV5-1|TRBJ1-1|once|.
CASSQIGGRGTEAFF
TGCGCCAGCAGTCAAATTGGGGGGCGAGGCACTGAAGCTTTCTTT
>TRBV7-2|TRBJ2-2|.|.
CASSLGAGELFF
TGTGCCAGCAGCTTAGGGGCCGGGGAGCTGTTTTTT
>TRBV6-5|TRBJ2-1|many|.
CASSKESSYNEQFF
TGTGCCAGCAGCAAGGAGAGCTCCTACAATGAGCAGTTCTTC
>TRBV6-6|TRBJ2-5|.|.
CASTPSIQETQYF
TGTGCCAGCACCCCGAGCATACAAGAGACCCAGTACTTC
>TRBV9|TRBJ1-4|.|.
CASSPTGRTNEKLFF
TGTGCCAGCAGCCCTACAGGGCGAACTAATGAAAAACTGTTTTTT
>TRBV2|TRBJ2-7|few|TRBD2
CATTGTSGYEQYF
TGTGCCACCACCGGGACTAGCGGATACGAGCAGTACTTC
>TRBV30|TRBJ2-5|.|.
CAWSVLAPQETQYF
TGTGCCTGGAGTGTACTGGCACCTCAAGAGACCCAGTACTTC
>TRBV5-1|TRBJ2-1|.|TRBD2
CASSSPGGFRSSYNEQFF
TGCGCCAGCAGCTCCCCGGGGGGTTTCCGAAGCTCCTACAATGAGCAGTTCTTC
>TRBV7-9|TRBJ2-1|few|TRBD2
CASSSSGTSGVKVFF
TGTGCCAGCAGCTCATCCGGGACTAGCGGAGTCAAGGTGTTCTTC
>TRBV7-6|TRBJ2-2|.|.
CASSTGTGELFF
TGTGCCAGCAGTACAGGGACCGGGGAGCTGTTTTTT
>TRBV30|TRBJ1-2|.|.
CAWERGRRIYGYTF
TGTGCCTGGGAGCGGGGGAGAAGAATCTATGGCTACACCTTC
>TRBV30|TRBJ2-7|.|.
CAWSPAYEQYF
TGTGCCTGGAGTCCAGCCTACGAGCAGTACTTC
>TRBV11-2|TRBJ1-1|.|TRBD1
CASSSRTGVLWTEAFF
TGTGCCAGCAGCTCGAGGACAGGGGTTTTGTGGACTGAAGCTTTCTTT
>TRBV15|TRBJ2-7|.|TRBD1
CATSRAGGLAYEQYF
TGTGCCACCAGCAGAGCAGGGGGCTTGGCCTACGAGCAGTACTTC
>TRBV30|TRBJ1-1|.|.
CAWSLIRVNTEAFF
TGTGCCTGGAGTCTCATAAGGGTGAACACTGAAGCTTTCTTT
>TRBV9|TRBJ2-5|.|TRBD2
CASSVGGGGRGVETQYF
TGTGCCAGCAGCGTAGGAGGAGGCGGGCGGGGGGTAGAGACCCAGTACTTC
>TRBV5-1|TRBJ2-1|.|.
CASSPDSVRSYNEQFF
TGCGCCAGCAGCCCAGACTCCGTCCGCTCCTACAATGAGCAGTTCTTC
>TRBV4-1|TRBJ1-1|.|.
CASSQGPSTGTEAFF
TGCGCCAGCAGCCAAGGACCGTCAACGGGCACTGAAGCTTTCTTT
>TRBV2|TRBJ1-1|.|.
CASFTGSEAFF
TGTGCCAGCTTTACAGGGTCTGAAGCTTTCTTT
>TRBV19|TRBJ1-5|.|.
CASQLRGQPQHF
TGTGCCAGTCAATTAAGGGGACAGCCCCAGCATTTT
>TRBV5-1|TRBJ2-7|once|.
CASKRLGEYEQYF
TGCGCCAGCAAAAGGCTAGGTGAATACGAGCAGTACTTC
>TRBV7-9|TRBJ2-2|.|TRBD1
CASSPGQGAGELFF
TGTGCCAGCAGCCCGGGACAGGGGGCCGGGGAGCTGTTTTTT
>TRBV27|TRBJ2-5|.|.
CASRNYRDAQETQYF
TGTGCCAGCAGAAACTACCGGGACGCACAAGAGACCCAGTACTTC
>TRBV19|TRBJ2-7|.|TRBD2
CASGARASGSLGYEQYF
TGTGCCAGTGGTGCTAGGGCTAGCGGGTCCCTCGGCTACGAGCAGTACTTC
>TRBV2|TRBJ1-2|.|.
CASSEGPALGYTF
TGTGCCAGCAGTGAAGGGCCTGCCCTTGGCTACACCTTC
>TRBV4-1|TRBJ1-1|once|.
CASSQVGGNTEAFF
TGCGCCAGCAGCCAAGTGGGGGGGAACACTGAAGCTTTCTTT
>TRBV2|TRBJ2-7|.|TRBD2
CASRGTSGLSSYEQYF
TGTGCCAGCAGAGGGACTAGCGGCTTAAGCTCCTACGAGCAGTACTTC
>TRBV6-1|TRBJ1-2|once|.
CASSGGLWDAGQRGYTF
TGTGCCAGCAGTGGCGGCCTGTGGGATGCCGGTCAAAGAGGCTACACCTTC
>TRBV7-3|TRBJ2-3|.|.
CASSMQLTDTQYF
TGTGCCAGCAGCATGCAGCTCACAGATACGCAGTATTTT